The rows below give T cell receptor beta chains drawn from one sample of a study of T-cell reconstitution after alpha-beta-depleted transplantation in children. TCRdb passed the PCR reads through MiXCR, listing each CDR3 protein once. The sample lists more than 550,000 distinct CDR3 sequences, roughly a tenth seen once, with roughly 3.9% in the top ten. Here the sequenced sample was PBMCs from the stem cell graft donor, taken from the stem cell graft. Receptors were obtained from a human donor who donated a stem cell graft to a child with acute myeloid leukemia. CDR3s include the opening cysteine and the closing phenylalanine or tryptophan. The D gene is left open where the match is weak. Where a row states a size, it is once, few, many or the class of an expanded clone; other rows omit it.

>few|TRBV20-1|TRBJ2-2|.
TGCAGTGCCACTATGTTCCGCACCGGGGAGCTGTTTTTT
CSATMFRTGELFF
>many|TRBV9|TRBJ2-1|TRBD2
TGTGCCAGCAGCCCCGGGACTAGTTTGAATGAGCAGTTCTTC
CASSPGTSLNEQFF
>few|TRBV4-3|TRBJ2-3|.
TGCGCCAGCAGCCAGGACAGGTGGGAGGGGAGCACAGATACGCAGTATTTT
CASSQDRWEGSTDTQYF
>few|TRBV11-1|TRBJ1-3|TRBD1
TGTGCCACCCCGCAAATCTTGACAGGGGGCTTCTCTGGAAACACCATATATTTT
CATPQILTGGFSGNTIYF
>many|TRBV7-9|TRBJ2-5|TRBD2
TGTGCCAGCAGCTTAGGGGGGACTAGCGGGATCTTATTGGAGACCCAGTACTTC
CASSLGGTSGILLETQYF
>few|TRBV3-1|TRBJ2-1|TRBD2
TGTGCCAGCAGCCAAATTACTAGCGGGAGCAATGAGCAGTTCTTC
CASSQITSGSNEQFF
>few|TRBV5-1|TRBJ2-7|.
TGCGCCAGCAGCTTGGGAGGGGCCCGGTACGAGCAGTACTTC
CASSLGGARYEQYF
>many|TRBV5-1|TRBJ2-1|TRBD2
TGCGCCAGCAGTGAAACTAGCGGCTCCTACAATGAGCAGTTCTTC
CASSETSGSYNEQFF
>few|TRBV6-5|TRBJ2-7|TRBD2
TGTGCCAGCAGTTACCAGGGACTACCAACCGACGAGCAGTACTTC
CASSYQGLPTDEQYF
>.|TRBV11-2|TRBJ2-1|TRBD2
TGTGCCAGCAGCCCACACCTCAGGGTCCCGGGACTAGCGGGTGAGCAGTTCTTC
CASSPHLRVPGLAGEQFF
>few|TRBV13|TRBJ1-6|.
TGTGCCAGCAGCCATCGACATTCTCGATCACCCCTCCACTTT
CASSHRHSRSPLHF
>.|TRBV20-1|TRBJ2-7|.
TGCAGTGCCATCCGGGGCGCAGTGCGCGAGCAGTACTTC
CSAIRGAVREQYF
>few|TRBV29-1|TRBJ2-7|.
TGCAGCGTTAGCCCATGGGGGTCCTCCTACGAGCAGTACTTC
CSVSPWGSSYEQYF
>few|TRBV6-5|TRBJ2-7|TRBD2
TGTGCCAGCAGTTATACCGGGACTAGCGGGAGCTACGAGCAGTACTTC
CASSYTGTSGSYEQYF
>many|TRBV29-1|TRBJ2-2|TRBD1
TGCAGCGTTCGGGGACAGGGGTACACCGGGGAGCTGTTTTTT
CSVRGQGYTGELFF
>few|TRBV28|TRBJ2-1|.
TGTGCCAGCAGAGAACCTCCGGGATCCCACAATGAGCAGTTCTTC
CASREPPGSHNEQFF
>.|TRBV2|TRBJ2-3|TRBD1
TGTGCCAGCAGCGAAGCTTCCGGGACAGGGGCCCCCACAGATACGCAGTATTTT
CASSEASGTGAPTDTQYF
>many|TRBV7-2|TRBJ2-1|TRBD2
TGTGCCAGCAGCTCGGCGGGAGGATCTTACAATGAGCAGTTCTTC
CASSSAGGSYNEQFF
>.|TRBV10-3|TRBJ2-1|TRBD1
TGTGCCATCAGTGATCAGGGGGCTAGTGGCAATGAGCAGTTCTTC
CAISDQGASGNEQFF
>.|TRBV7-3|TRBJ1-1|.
TGTGCCAGCAGCTTAGCCCGGGCCACTGAAGCTTTCTTT
CASSLARATEAFF
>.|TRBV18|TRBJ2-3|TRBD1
TGTGCCAGCTCACCACCTGGGACAGGGATGTCAGATACGCAGTATTTT
CASSPPGTGMSDTQYF
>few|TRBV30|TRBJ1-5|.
TGTGCCTGGAGTGTACTTGGCAGAAATCAGCCCCAGCATTTT
CAWSVLGRNQPQHF
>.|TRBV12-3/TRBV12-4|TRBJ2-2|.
TGTGCCAGCAGAACCGGGGGTACAAGGGGGCAGACCGGGGAGCTGTTTTTT
CASRTGGTRGQTGELFF
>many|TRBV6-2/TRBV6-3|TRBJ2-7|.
TGTGCCAGCCTCAGGACGGCTTCTGGCGAGCAGTACTTC
CASLRTASGEQYF